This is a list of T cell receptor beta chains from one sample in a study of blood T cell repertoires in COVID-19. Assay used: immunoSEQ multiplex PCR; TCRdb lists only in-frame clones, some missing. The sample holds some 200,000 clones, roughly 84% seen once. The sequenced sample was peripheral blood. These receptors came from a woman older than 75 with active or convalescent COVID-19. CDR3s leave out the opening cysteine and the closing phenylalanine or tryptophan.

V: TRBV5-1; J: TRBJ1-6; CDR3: ASSSTGLYNSPLH
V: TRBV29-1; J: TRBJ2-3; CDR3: SVISGGDTQY
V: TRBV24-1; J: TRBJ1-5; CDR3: ATSDPFSPQH
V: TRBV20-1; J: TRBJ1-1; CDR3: SARGGTEAF
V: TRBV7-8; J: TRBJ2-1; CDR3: ASSLVGAGVYNEQF
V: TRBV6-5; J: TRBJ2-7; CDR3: ASSFQREGPYEQY
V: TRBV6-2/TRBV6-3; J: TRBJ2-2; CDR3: ASSRGKSPNTGELF
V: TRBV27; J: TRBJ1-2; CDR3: ASRRQPSDSTYNYGYT
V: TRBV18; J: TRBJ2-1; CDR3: ASSPFVVAGEPFSYNEQF
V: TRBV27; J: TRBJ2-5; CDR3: ASSLRGRAGRETQY
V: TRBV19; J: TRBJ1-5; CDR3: ASREGARGQPQH
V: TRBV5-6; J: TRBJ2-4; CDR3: ASSLGTGEGNIQY
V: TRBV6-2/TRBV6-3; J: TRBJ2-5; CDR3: ASSYDLSAGETQY
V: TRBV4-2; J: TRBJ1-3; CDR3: ASSQENTNSGNTIY
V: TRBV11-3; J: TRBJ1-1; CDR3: ASSLVTGNTEAF
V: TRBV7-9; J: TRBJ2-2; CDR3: ASTRSRLTNTGELF
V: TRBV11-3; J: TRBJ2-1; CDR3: ASSLRGGFYNEQF
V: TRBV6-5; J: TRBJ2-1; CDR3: ASSLAPASYNEQF
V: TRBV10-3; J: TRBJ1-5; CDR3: ATRRDRAGNQPQH
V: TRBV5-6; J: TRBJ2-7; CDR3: ASSPRGTGYEQY
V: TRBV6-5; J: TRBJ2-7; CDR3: ASSNRAYEQY
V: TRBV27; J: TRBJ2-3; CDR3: ASSASGGAPDTQY
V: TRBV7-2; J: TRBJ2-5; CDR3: ASSPATGVEETQY
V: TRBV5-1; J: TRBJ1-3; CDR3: ASSLLGGSGNTIY
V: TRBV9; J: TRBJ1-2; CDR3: ASSAGQGGGYGYT
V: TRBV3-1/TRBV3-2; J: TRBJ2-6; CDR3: ASSPRDRLSGANVLT
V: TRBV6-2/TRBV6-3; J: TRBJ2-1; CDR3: ASSSQGTEQF
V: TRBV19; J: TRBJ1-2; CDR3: ASTPRAESYGYT
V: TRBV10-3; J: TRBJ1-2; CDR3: AISAGTGDYGYT
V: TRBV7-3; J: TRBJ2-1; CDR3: ASSPNSGGSQF
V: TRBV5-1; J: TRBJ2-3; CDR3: ASSLVLAEDTQY
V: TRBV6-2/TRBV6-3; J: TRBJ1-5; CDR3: ASSPAGPLNQPQH
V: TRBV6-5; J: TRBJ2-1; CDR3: ASSSGGAQF
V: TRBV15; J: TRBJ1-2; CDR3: ATSRAGGLGYGYT
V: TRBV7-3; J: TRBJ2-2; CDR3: ASSSRLAGAVGGELF
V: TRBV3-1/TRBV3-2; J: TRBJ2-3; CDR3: ASSQWSGSADTQY
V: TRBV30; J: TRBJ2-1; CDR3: ASEWTSRVNEQF
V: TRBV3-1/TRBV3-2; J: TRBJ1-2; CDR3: ASSQAGGYSWGYT
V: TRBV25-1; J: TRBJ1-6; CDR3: ASSEAGFNSPLH
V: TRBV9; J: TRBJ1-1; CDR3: ASSTTGANTEAF
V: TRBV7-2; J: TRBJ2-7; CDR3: ASSLNPGSYEQY
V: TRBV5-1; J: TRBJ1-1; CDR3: ASSPRVYTEAF
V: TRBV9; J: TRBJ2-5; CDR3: ASSETSGGAGETQY
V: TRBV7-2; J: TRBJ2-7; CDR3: ASRLGTSGRNEQY
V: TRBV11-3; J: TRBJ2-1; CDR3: ASSLSADPMGEQF
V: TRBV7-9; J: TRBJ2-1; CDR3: ASSPFIGSGRSYNEQF
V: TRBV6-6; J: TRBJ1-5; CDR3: ASSHEQGVQPQH
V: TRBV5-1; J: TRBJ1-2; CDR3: ASSEDRAGYT
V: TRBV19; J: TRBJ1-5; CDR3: ASSIGAVIPNQPQH
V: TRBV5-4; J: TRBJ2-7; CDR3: ASSLGGLAGSYEQY
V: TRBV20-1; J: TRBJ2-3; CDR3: SASGRGRGRTRSTDTQY
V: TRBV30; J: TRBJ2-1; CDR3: AWSGSGSGEQF
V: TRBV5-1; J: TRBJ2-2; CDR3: ASAQLAGEAGELF
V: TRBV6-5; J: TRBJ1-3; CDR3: ASASSGNTIY
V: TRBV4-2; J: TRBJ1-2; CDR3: ASRRNGQGLGGYT
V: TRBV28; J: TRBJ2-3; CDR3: ASRFIGLAGGY
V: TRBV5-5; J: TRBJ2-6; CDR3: ASSILVGSGANVLT
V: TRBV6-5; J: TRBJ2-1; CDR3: ASRTGTNNNEQF
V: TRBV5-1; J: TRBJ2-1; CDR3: ASSPTPAGAGINEQF